Detailed here is one TCR beta chain. The target antigen is unknown. This sample is part of a study of glioma-infiltrating T cells after dendritic cell vaccination. Findings and limits, study-wide: Estimated pretreatment TIL content predicted outcome after dendritic cell vaccination.

Trimming took 8 bases from V and 7 from J; bases not matched to a gene: 4. This CDR3 has 11 residues. Germline CDR1 and CDR2: MNHEY and SVGAGI. The protocol was immunoSEQ multiplex PCR, while the TCRdb copy is restricted to in-frame clones and leaves out a portion. The sample records about 65,000 clones, approximately 89% being singletons. Time point specified: after dendritic cell vaccination, including at tumor progression/relapse. Sample: blood, taken after dendritic cell vaccination. The sequence was collected from a human donor with glioblastoma. V gene TRBV6-5 combines with J gene TRBJ1-2, with TRBD1 matching 7 bases. The chain's CDR3 is CASGDRAGYTF. The CDR3 DNA reads as TGTGCCAGCGGAGACAGGGCTGGCTACACCTTC.